The 5 T cell receptor beta chains below come from one sample, sequenced in a study of blood T cell repertoires in COVID-19. Profiling relied on immunoSEQ multiplex PCR, and the TCRdb table lists in-frame clones only, not all of them. The table has more than 85,000 clones, about 81% seen once. The sequencing input was peripheral blood. The receptors originated from a man in his sixties with acute or convalescent COVID-19.

The chain uses TRBV15 and TRBJ2-3, with D maybe TRBD2 (5 bases). V was clipped by 0 bases and J by 0 bases, with 10 bases between them. This CDR3 comprises 16 residues. Germline V gives CDR1 LNHNV, CDR2 YYDKDF (reference sequence). CDR3 bases: TGTGCCACCAGCAGAGAGCTAGCCTCTAGCACAGATACGCAGTATTTT. Its protein product is CATSRELASSTDTQYF.

This chain connects TRBV29-1 to TRBJ2-3; maybe TRBD2 (6 bases). The V gene lost 5 bases and the J gene lost 10 bases, with 28 bases spanning the gap. The CDR3 is made up of 16 amino acids. Per the germline V gene, CDR1 is SQVTM and CDR2 is ANQGSEA. CDR3 DNA sequence: TGCAGCGTTACCTCGGGCCAGGGATCCCTAGCGCGACCGCAGTATTTT. Translated, it gives CSVTSGQGSLARPQYF.

The CDR3 reads CASSNPAGFRTEAFF. The CDR3 nucleotides read TGTGCCAGCAGCAATCCCGCAGGGTTCCGGACTGAAGCTTTCTTT. The chain uses TRBV11-3 and TRBJ1-1; D perhaps matches TRBD1 (5 bases). CDR1 and CDR2 (germline): SGHNT, YENEEA. V lost 5 bases and J 5 bases, leaving 18 bases between the germline ends. CDR3 length equals 15 residues.

This clone was seen a few times. The rearrangement links TRBV30 to TRBJ2-2, with 8 bases matching TRBD1. The germline V gene encodes CDR1 GTSNPN and CDR2 SVGIG (reference sequence). This CDR3 spans 14 amino acids. J gave up 7 bases and V 3 bases, and 7 bases lay outside the gene matches. For the CDR3, the DNA is TGTGCCTGGAGCAAAGGACAGGGCCACGGGGAGCTGTTTTTT. Translating gives CAWSKGQGHGELFF.

The CDR3 region has the DNA TGTGCCAGCAATGACCAGGGGTTAAGGTATGGCTACACCTTC. This translates into CASNDQGLRYGYTF. This chain connects TRBV2 to TRBJ1-2, with D possibly TRBD1 on 6 matching bases. The CDR3 loop spans 14 amino acids. Trimming pared 7 bases from V and 5 bases from J, leaving 17 bases between. Per the germline V gene, CDR1 is SNHLY and CDR2 is FYNNEI.